This TCR beta chain emerged from a study of neurological immune-mediated disorders. In germline, CDR1 is LGHDT, CDR2 YNNKEL (reference sequence). The CDR3 extends over 12 amino acids. TCRdb recomputed calls from the 5' RACE reads with MiXCR, one row per CDR3 protein. The table has 40,000 to 60,000 distinct CDR3 sequences, around 3.4% seen once. This clonotype was observed a few times. One end of the junction is discordant with germline, which a read error may explain. The sequenced material came from PBMCs. The clonotype originates from a man aged 35 to 55 with multiple sclerosis. V usage is TRBV3-1 and J usage is TRBJ1-6, with 7 bases lining up with TRBD1. Here the CDR3 reads CASSQERQGLNF. CDR3 nucleotide sequence: TGTGCCAGCAGCCAAGAAAGACAGGGTCTCAACTTT.